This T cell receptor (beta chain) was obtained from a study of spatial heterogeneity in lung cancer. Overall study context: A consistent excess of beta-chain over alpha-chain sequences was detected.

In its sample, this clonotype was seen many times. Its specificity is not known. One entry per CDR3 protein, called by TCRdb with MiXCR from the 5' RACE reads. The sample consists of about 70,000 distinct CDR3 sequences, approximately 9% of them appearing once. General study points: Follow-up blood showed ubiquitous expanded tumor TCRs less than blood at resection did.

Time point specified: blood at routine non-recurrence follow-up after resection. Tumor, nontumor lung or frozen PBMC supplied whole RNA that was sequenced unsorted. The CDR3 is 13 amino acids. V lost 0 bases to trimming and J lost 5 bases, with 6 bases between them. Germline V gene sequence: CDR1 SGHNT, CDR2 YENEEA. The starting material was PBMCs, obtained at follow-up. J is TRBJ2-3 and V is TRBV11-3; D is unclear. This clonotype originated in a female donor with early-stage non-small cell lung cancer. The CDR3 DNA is TGTGCCAGCAGCTTAGAGTCGGAAGATACGCAGTATTTT. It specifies CASSLESEDTQYF.